Listed below are T cell receptor beta chains from one sample, sequenced in a study of T cells in Graves' hyperthyroidism and ophthalmopathy. TCRdb used MiXCR to reprocess the multiplex PCR reads, holding one entry per CDR3 protein. The data contain around 250,000 distinct CDR3 sequences, roughly 15% of them singletons. The sequenced material came from blood. These receptors came from a woman in her thirties or forties with Graves' hyperthyroidism that later progressed to Graves' ophthalmopathy. Both conserved end residues are part of each CDR3. A D gene is named only where the DNA matches it firmly. The listing skips clone size in some rows; elsewhere it reads once, few, many or a size class.

V gene,clone size,D gene,J gene,CDR3 protein,CDR3 DNA
TRBV11-2,many,NA,TRBJ2-2,CASSLDRFGGETGELFF,TGTGCCAGCAGCTTAGATCGATTCGGAGGAGAGACCGGGGAGCTGTTTTTT
TRBV18,NA,TRBD1,TRBJ1-5,CASSTGGTGRSNQPQHF,TGTGCCAGCTCAACGGGGGGGACAGGTAGGAGCAATCAGCCCCAGCATTTT
TRBV10-3,many,NA,TRBJ2-1,CAISDNLGVEFF,TGTGCCATCAGTGATAATCTGGGCGTTGAGTTCTTC
TRBV12-3/TRBV12-4,many,TRBD2,TRBJ2-7,CASSLSRGSVYEQYF,TGTGCCAGCAGTTTATCTCGCGGGAGCGTCTACGAGCAGTACTTC
TRBV20-1,few,NA,TRBJ2-7,CSAKDPYEQYF,TGCAGTGCTAAGGACCCCTACGAGCAGTACTTC
TRBV29-1,NA,NA,TRBJ2-7,CSVEGGEITYEQYF,TGCAGCGTTGAAGGGGGTGAGATCACCTACGAGCAGTACTTC
TRBV27,many,NA,TRBJ2-1,CASRPAILNEQFF,TGTGCCAGCAGACCCGCGATCCTCAATGAGCAGTTCTTC
TRBV28,NA,TRBD2,TRBJ2-7,CASSFSGRPPYEQYF,TGTGCCAGCAGTTTTAGCGGGAGACCGCCCTACGAGCAGTACTTC
TRBV3-1,many,TRBD2,TRBJ2-2,CASSQRIPRLGEGNTGELFF,TGTGCCAGCAGCCAAAGGATTCCCCGTTTAGGGGAGGGTAACACCGGGGAGCTGTTTTTT
TRBV11-1,NA,TRBD2,TRBJ2-5,CPSSPQGLAGGRETQYF,TGTCCCAGCAGCCCCCAAGGACTAGCGGGAGGACGGGAGACCCAGTACTTC
TRBV28,few,TRBD2,TRBJ2-1,CASSFGGGAGAYNEQFF,TGTGCCAGCAGTTTCGGGGGAGGGGCGGGAGCTTACAATGAGCAGTTCTTC
TRBV7-9,many,NA,TRBJ1-6,CASSSAYLNSPLHF,TGTGCCAGCAGCTCGGCTTACCTTAATTCACCCCTCCACTTT
TRBV28,NA,NA,TRBJ2-7,CASRTSYYEQYF,TGTGCCAGCAGAACTAGCTACTACGAGCAGTACTTC
TRBV28,many,TRBD1,TRBJ1-1,CATFKFPPRQGMYGTEAFF,TGTGCCACCTTCAAGTTCCCCCCGAGACAGGGAATGTACGGCACTGAAGCTTTCTTT
TRBV7-9,many,NA,TRBJ2-1,CASSLGFSQEQFF,TGTGCCAGCAGCTTAGGTTTTAGTCAGGAGCAGTTCTTC
TRBV2,NA,NA,TRBJ1-2,CASSVIGARGYTF,TGTGCCAGCAGTGTAATTGGGGCACGGGGCTACACCTTC
TRBV12-3/TRBV12-4,NA,TRBD1,TRBJ1-2,CASSWTGGTGYTF,TGTGCCAGCAGTTGGACAGGGGGCACGGGCTACACCTTC
TRBV24-1,many,TRBD2,TRBJ2-5,CATSDLRGGEETQYF,TGTGCCACCAGTGATTTGCGGGGGGGTGAAGAGACCCAGTACTTC
TRBV6-1,many,TRBD1,TRBJ2-2,CASSYFSGGDVTGELFF,TGTGCCAGCAGCTACTTCTCAGGGGGAGACGTCACCGGGGAGCTGTTTTTT
TRBV19,many,TRBD1,TRBJ1-5,CASSKQGITGNQPQHF,TGTGCCAGTAGTAAACAGGGGATCACTGGAAATCAGCCCCAGCATTTT
TRBV2,many,NA,TRBJ1-5,CASRQIGSYQPQHF,TGTGCCAGCAGGCAAATAGGGTCGTATCAGCCCCAGCATTTT
TRBV29-1,many,NA,TRBJ2-5,CSVEQGNGETQYF,TGCAGCGTTGAGCAGGGGAATGGGGAGACCCAGTACTTC
TRBV27,few,TRBD1,TRBJ2-2,CASRGTGGKVTGELFF,TGTGCCAGCCGGGGGACAGGGGGAAAAGTTACCGGGGAGCTGTTTTTT
TRBV9,NA,NA,TRBJ1-2,CASSVGGTSYGYTF,TGTGCCAGCAGCGTAGGAGGGACAAGCTATGGCTACACCTTC
TRBV12-3/TRBV12-4,many,NA,TRBJ2-7,CASSLLRNEQYF,TGTGCCAGCAGTCTACTCCGAAACGAGCAGTACTTC
TRBV28,NA,NA,TRBJ2-3,CASSFDRSTDTQYF,TGTGCCAGCAGTTTTGACAGGAGCACAGATACGCAGTATTTT
TRBV28,many,NA,TRBJ1-1,CASSPLPGVGRTEAFF,TGTGCCAGCAGTCCACTGCCCGGGGTTGGTCGGACTGAAGCTTTCTTT
TRBV6-1,once,TRBD2,TRBJ2-7,CASSDLRTSGRPSYEQYF,TGTGCCAGCAGTGACCTGCGGACTAGCGGTAGGCCCTCCTACGAGCAGTACTTC
TRBV20-1,NA,NA,TRBJ2-7,CSARDLGISWGYEQYF,TGCAGTGCTAGAGATCTCGGTATCTCTTGGGGGTACGAGCAGTACTTC
TRBV5-8,few,NA,TRBJ1-5,CASSPDPLADLYSNQPQHF,TGTGCCAGCAGTCCTGACCCCCTGGCAGACCTTTATAGCAATCAGCCCCAGCATTTT
TRBV28,many,TRBD2,TRBJ2-5,CASRGGIRETQYF,TGTGCCAGCAGGGGGGGGATTAGGGAGACCCAGTACTTC
TRBV5-5,many,NA,TRBJ2-3,CASSPDWSTDTQYF,TGTGCCAGCAGCCCGGATTGGAGCACAGATACGCAGTATTTT
TRBV20-1,many,TRBD2,TRBJ2-7,CSAPNSGLAGEQYF,TGCAGTGCGCCTAATTCGGGACTAGCGGGTGAGCAGTACTTC
TRBV6-1,many,TRBD1,TRBJ2-3,CASSASGTGAPSDTQYF,TGTGCCAGCAGTGCCTCCGGGACAGGGGCGCCCTCAGATACGCAGTATTTT
TRBV9,few,TRBD1,TRBJ1-4,CASSVGDSNEKLFF,TGTGCCAGCAGCGTAGGGGACAGTAATGAAAAACTGTTTTTT
TRBV20-1,many,NA,TRBJ2-2,CSATDPNTGELFF,TGCAGTGCTACAGACCCGAACACCGGGGAGCTGTTTTTT
TRBV12-3/TRBV12-4,many,NA,TRBJ2-3,CASSAFSGTDTQYF,TGTGCCAGCAGCGCCTTCTCCGGCACAGATACGCAGTATTTT
TRBV27,few,TRBD2,TRBJ2-3,CASSPALGSGRGTDTQYF,TGTGCCAGCAGCCCAGCTTTGGGTAGCGGGAGGGGAACAGATACGCAGTATTTT
TRBV28,many,NA,TRBJ2-1,CASTRLIYNEQFF,TGTGCCAGCACCAGACTGATTTACAATGAGCAGTTCTTC
TRBV6-1,few,TRBD1,TRBJ2-5,CASSETTWDRDGETQYF,TGTGCCAGCAGTGAAACGACTTGGGACAGGGACGGAGAGACCCAGTACTTC
TRBV9,many,TRBD2,TRBJ2-1,CASSVLGLAGGRNEQFF,TGTGCCAGCAGCGTACTCGGACTAGCGGGAGGGAGAAATGAGCAGTTCTTC
TRBV6-1,many,TRBD1,TRBJ2-5,CASTGQGSGTQYF,TGTGCCAGCACCGGACAGGGGTCCGGGACCCAGTACTTC
TRBV28,many,TRBD1,TRBJ2-7,CASSFGKAGQVEQYF,TGTGCCAGCAGTTTCGGTAAGGCGGGACAGGTCGAGCAGTACTTC
TRBV29-1,many,NA,TRBJ2-7,CSVEDRAAGYEQYF,TGCAGCGTTGAAGATCGAGCGGCGGGCTACGAGCAGTACTTC